This T cell receptor beta chain originates from a study of cytomegalovirus exposure and HLA in healthy donors. The study, taken as a whole, reports: A list of 150 or so TCR beta chains associated with cytomegalovirus was given. Cytomegalovirus status, reportedly, was diagnosed with high specificity and sensitivity by the classifier.

Primers included in the PCR were 60 Vbeta and 13 Jbeta primers. Using immunoSEQ multiplex PCR, the repertoire was profiled, and TCRdb retains in-frame clones only, with some absent. The table shows some 160,000 clones, with around 77% occurring only once. Turning to this clone: Its target is unknown.

Sequenced material: PBMCs. The origin of this receptor is a man aged 55 to 70 in good health and CMV-seronegative.

In DNA form, the CDR3 reads TGTGCCAGCAGGTCCGGGACAGGGGGAGGACATGGCTACACCTTC. Protein product: CASRSGTGGGHGYTF. The chain recombines TRBV5-4 with TRBJ1-2; 11 nucleotides line up with TRBD1. Germline CDR1 reads SGHNT; CDR2 reads YYREEE (reference sequence). The CDR3 length is 15 residues. With 5 bases clipped from V and 6 bases from J, the junction kept 9 bases outside the gene matches.